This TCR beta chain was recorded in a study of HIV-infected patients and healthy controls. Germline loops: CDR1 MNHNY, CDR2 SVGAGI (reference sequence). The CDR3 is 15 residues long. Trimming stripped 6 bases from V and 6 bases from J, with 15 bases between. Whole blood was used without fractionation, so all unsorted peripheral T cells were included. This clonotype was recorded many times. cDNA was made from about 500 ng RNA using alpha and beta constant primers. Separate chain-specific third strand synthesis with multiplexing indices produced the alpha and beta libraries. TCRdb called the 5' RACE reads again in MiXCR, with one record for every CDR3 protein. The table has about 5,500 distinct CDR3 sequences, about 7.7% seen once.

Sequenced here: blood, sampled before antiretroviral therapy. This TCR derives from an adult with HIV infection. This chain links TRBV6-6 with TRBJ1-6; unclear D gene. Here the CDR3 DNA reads TGTGCCAGCAGCCGGGCAGGAGAGGGTAATTCACCCCTCCACTTT. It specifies CASSRAGEGNSPLHF.